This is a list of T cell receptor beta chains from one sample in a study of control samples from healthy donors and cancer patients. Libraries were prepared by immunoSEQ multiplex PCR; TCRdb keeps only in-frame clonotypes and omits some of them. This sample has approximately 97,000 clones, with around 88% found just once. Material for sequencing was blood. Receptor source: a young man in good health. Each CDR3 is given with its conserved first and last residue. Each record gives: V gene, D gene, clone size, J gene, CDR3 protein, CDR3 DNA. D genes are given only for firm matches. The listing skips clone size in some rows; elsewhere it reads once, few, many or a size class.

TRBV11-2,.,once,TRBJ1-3,CASSLEGGNTIYF,TGTGCCAGCAGCTTAGAGGGGGGAAACACCATATATTTT
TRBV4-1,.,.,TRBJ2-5,CASSLRPGIYQETQYF,TGCGCCAGCAGCCTCCGCCCGGGCATCTACCAAGAGACCCAGTACTTC
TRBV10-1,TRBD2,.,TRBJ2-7,CASSDITGGKYEQYF,TGCGCCAGCAGTGATATAACGGGAGGGAAGTACGAGCAGTACTTC
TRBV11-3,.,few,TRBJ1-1,CASSLAGRLLNTEAFF,TGTGCCAGCAGCTTAGCGGGGCGCCTCCTGAACACTGAAGCTTTCTTT
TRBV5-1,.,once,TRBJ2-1,CASRPPEISYNEQFF,TGCGCCAGCAGACCCCCGGAAATCTCCTACAATGAGCAGTTCTTC
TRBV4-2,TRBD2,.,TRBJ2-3,CASSQEGTSAITDTQYF,TGTGCCAGCAGCCAAGAAGGGACTAGCGCTATCACAGATACGCAGTATTTT
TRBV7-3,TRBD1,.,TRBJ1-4,CASSRGQGREKLFF,TGTGCCAGCAGCCGAGGACAGGGAAGGGAAAAACTGTTTTTT
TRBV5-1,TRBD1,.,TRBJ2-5,CASSWGTGRTETQYF,TGCGCCAGCAGCTGGGGGACAGGGCGGACAGAGACCCAGTACTTC
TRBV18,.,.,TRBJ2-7,CASSLTSGQPWGYEQYF,TGTGCCAGCTCACTCACCAGTGGCCAGCCTTGGGGCTACGAGCAGTACTTC
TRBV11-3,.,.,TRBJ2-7,CASSLESGGEQYF,TGTGCCAGCAGCTTAGAATCTGGTGGCGAGCAGTACTTC